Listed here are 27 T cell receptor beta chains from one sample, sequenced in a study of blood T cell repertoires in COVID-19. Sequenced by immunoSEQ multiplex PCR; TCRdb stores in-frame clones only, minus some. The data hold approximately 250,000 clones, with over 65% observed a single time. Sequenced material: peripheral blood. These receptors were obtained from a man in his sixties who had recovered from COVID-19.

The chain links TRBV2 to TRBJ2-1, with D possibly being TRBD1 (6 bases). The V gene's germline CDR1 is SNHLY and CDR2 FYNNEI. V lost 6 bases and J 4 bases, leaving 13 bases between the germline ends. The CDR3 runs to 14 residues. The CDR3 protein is CASRPGQAYNEQFF. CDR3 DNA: TGTGCCAGCAGACCGGGACAAGCTTACAATGAGCAGTTCTTC.

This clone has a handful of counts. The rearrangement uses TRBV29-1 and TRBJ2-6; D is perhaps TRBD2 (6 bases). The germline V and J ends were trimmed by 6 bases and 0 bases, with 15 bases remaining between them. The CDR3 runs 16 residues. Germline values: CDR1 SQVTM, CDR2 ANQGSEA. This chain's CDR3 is CSVRHGGYSGANVLTF. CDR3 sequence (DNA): TGCAGCGTGCGTCACGGGGGATACTCTGGGGCCAACGTCCTGACTTTC.

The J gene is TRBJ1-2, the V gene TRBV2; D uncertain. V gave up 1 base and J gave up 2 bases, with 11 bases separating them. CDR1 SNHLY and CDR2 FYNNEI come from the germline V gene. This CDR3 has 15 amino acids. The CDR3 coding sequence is TGTGCCAGCAGTGAAGTCGGTGGCAGGAACTATGGCTACACCTTC. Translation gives CASSEVGGRNYGYTF.

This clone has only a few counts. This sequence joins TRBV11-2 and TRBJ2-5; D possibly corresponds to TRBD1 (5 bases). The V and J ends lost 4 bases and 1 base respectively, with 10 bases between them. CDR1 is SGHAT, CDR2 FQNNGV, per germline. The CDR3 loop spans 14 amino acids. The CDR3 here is CASSSQGLQETQYF. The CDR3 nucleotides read TGTGCCAGCAGCTCCCAGGGCCTCCAAGAGACCCAGTACTTC.

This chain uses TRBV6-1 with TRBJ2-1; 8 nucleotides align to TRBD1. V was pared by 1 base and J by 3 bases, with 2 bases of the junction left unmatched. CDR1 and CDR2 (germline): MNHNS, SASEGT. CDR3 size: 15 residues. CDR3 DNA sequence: TGTGCCAGCAGTGAAGAGGGACAGGTCTACAATGAGCAGTTCTTC. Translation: CASSEEGQVYNEQFF.

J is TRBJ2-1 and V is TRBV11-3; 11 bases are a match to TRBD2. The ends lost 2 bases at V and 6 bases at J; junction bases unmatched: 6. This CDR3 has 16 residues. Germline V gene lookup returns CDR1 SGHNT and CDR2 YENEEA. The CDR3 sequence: CASSLTSGGLRNEQFF. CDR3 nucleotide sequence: TGTGCCAGCAGCTTAACTAGCGGGGGACTTCGCAATGAGCAGTTCTTC.

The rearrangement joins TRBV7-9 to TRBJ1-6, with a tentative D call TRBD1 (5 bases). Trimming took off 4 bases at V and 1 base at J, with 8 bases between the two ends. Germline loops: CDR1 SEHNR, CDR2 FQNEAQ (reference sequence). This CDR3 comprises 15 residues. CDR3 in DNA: TGTGCCAGCAGCTCGGGGGGGTCCTATAATTCACCCCTCCACTTT. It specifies CASSSGGSYNSPLHF.

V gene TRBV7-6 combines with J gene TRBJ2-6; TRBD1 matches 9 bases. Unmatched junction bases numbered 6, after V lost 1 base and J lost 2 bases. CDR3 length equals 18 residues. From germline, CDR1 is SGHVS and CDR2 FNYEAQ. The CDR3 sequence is CASSLEGQGLTGANVLTF. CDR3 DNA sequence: TGTGCCAGCAGCTTAGAGGGACAGGGCCTTACTGGGGCCAACGTCCTGACTTTC.

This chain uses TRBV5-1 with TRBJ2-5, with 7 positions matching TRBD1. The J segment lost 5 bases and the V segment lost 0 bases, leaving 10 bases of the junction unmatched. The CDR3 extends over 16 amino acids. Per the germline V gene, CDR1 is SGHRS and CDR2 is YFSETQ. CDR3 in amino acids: CASSLAPTGKGETQYF. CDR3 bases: TGCGCCAGCAGCTTGGCCCCGACAGGGAAAGGGGAGACCCAGTACTTC. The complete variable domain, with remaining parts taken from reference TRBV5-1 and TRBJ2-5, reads KAGVTQTPRYLIKTRGQQVTLSCSPISGHRSVSWYQQTPGQGLQFLFEYFSETQRNKGNFPGRFSGRQFSNSRSEMNVSTLELGDSALYLCASSLAPTGKGETQYFGPGTRLLVL.

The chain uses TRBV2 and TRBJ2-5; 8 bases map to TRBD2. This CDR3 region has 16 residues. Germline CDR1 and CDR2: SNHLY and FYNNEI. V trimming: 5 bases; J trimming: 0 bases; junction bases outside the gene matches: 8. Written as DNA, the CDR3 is TGTGCCAGCAGTTCAGCCGGGAGGGGGTACCAAGAGACCCAGTACTTC. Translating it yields CASSSAGRGYQETQYF. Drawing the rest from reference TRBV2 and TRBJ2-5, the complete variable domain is EPEVTQTPSHQVTQMGQEVILRCVPISNHLYFYWYRQILGQKVEFLVSFYNNEISEKSEIFDDQFSVERPDGSNFTLKIRSTKLEDSAMYFCASSSAGRGYQETQYFGPGTRLLVL.

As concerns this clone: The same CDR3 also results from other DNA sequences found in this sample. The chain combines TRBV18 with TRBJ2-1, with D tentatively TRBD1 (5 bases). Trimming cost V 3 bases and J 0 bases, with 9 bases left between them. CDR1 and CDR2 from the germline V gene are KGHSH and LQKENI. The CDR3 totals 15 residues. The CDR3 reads CASSPTVSSYNEQFF. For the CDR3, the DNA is TGTGCCAGCTCACCGACAGTTTCCTCCTACAATGAGCAGTTCTTC.

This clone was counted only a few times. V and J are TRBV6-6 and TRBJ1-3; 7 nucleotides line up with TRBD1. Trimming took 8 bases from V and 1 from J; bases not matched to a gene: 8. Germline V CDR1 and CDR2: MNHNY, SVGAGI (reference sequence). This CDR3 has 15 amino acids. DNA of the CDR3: TGTGCCAGCTCCGGGACAGTAAATTCTGGAAACACCATATATTTT. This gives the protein CASSGTVNSGNTIYF.

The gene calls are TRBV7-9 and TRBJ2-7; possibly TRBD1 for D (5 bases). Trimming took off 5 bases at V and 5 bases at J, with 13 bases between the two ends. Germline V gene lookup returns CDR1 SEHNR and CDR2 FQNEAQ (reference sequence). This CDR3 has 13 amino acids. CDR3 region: CASSPPSGNEQYF. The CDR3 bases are TGTGCCAGCAGCCCGCCCTCAGGGAACGAGCAGTACTTC. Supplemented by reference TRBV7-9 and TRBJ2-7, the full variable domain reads DTGVSQNPRHKITKRGQNVTFRCDPISEHNRLYWYRQTLGQGPEFLTYFQNEAQLEKSRLLSDRFSAERPKGSFSTLEIQRTEQGDSAMYLCASSPPSGNEQYFGPGTRLTVT.

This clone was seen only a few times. The CDR3 is CASSDQGLAGSEQYF. CDR3 coding DNA: TGTGCCAGCAGCGACCAGGGACTAGCGGGAAGCGAGCAGTACTTC. The V and J genes are TRBV7-2 and TRBJ2-7, with 13 bases identical to TRBD2. The CDR3 is 15 residues long. Germline V gives CDR1 SGHTA, CDR2 FQGNSA. V was clipped by 5 bases and J by 6 bases; unmatched bases: 7. The whole variable domain, filled in from reference TRBV7-2 and TRBJ2-7, reads GAGVSQSPSNKVTEKGKDVELRCDPISGHTALYWYRQSLGQGLEFLIYFQGNSAPDKSGLPSDRFSAERTGGSVSTLTIQRTQQEDSAVYLCASSDQGLAGSEQYFGPGTRLTVT.

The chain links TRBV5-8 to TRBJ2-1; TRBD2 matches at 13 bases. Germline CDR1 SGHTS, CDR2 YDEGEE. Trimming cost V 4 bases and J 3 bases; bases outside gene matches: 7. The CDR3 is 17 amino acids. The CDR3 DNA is TGTGCCAGCAGCCCCGGACTAGCGGGAGATTTCTACAATGAGCAGTTCTTC. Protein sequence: CASSPGLAGDFYNEQFF. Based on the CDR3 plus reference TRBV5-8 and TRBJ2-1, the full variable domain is EAGVTQSPTHLIKTRGQQATLRCSPISGHTSVYWYQQALGLGLQFLLWYDEGEERNRGNFPPRFSGRQFPNYSSELNVNALELEDSALYLCASSPGLAGDFYNEQFFGPGTRLTVL.

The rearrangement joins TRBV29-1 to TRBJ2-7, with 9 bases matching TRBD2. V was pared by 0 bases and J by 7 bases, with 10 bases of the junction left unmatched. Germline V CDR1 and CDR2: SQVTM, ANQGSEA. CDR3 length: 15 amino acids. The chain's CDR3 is CSVEDTTSGLIEQYF. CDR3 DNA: TGCAGCGTTGAAGATACGACTAGCGGTCTGATTGAGCAGTACTTC.

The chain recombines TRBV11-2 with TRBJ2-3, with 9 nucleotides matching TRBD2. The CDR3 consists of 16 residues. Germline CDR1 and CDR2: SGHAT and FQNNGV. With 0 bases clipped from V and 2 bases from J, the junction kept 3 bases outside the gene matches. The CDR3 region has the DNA TGTGCCAGCAGCTTAGACAGCGGGGGGCTCACAGATACGCAGTATTTT. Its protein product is CASSLDSGGLTDTQYF.

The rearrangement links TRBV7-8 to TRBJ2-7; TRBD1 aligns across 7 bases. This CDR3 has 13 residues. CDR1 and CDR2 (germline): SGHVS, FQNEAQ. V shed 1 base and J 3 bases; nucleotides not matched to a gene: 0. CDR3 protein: CASSLGDSYEQYF. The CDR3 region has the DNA TGTGCCAGCAGCTTAGGGGACAGCTACGAGCAGTACTTC.

CDR3 sequence (DNA): TGTGCCAGCAGCAACAGGGTGGGGAACACTGAAGCTTTCTTT. Amino acids: CASSNRVGNTEAFF. The chain has TRBV3-1 (or the pseudogene TRBV3-2) and TRBJ1-1, with a weak D call TRBD1 (6 bases). In germline, CDR1 is LGHDT, CDR2 YNNKEL (reference sequence). Trimming took off 5 bases at V and 1 base at J, with 11 bases between the two ends. The CDR3 is 14 amino acids.

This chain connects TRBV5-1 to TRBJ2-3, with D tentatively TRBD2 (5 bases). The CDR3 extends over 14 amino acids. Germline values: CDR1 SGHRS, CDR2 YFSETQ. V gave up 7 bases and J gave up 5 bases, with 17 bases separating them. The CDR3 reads CASVSEAAVDTQYF. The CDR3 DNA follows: TGCGCCAGCGTCTCGGAGGCTGCTGTAGATACGCAGTATTTT.

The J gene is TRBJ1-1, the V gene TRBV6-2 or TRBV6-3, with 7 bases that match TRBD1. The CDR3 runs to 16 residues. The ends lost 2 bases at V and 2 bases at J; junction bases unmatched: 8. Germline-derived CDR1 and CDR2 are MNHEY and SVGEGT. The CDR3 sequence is CASSYTLGQINTEAFF. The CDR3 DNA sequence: TGTGCCAGCAGTTACACTTTGGGACAGATAAACACTGAAGCTTTCTTT.

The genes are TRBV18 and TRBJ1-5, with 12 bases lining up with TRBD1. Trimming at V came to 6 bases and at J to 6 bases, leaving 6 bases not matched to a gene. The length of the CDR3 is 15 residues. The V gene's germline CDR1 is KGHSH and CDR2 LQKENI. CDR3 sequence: CASSLGTGGFQPQHF. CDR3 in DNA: TGTGCCAGCTCTCTCGGGACAGGGGGCTTTCAGCCCCAGCATTTT.

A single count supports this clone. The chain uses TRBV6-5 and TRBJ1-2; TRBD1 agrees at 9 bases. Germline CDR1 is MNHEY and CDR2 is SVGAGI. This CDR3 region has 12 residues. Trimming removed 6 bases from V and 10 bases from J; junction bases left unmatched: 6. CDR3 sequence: CASRPRTGAYTF. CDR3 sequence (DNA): TGTGCCAGCAGGCCTAGGACAGGGGCCTACACCTTC.

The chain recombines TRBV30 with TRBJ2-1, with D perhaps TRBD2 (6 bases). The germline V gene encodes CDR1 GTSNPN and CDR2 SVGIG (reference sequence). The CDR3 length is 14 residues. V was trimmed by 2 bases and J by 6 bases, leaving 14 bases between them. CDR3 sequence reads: CAWSQGLTINEQFF. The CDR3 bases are TGTGCCTGGAGTCAGGGACTTACCATCAATGAGCAGTTCTTC.

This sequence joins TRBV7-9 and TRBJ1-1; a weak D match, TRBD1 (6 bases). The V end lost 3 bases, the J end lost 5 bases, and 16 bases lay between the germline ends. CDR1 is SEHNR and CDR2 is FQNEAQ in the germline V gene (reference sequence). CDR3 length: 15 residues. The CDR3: CASSLPRGAGTEAFF. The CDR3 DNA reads TGTGCCAGCAGCTTGCCCCGGGGGGCCGGGACTGAAGCTTTCTTT.

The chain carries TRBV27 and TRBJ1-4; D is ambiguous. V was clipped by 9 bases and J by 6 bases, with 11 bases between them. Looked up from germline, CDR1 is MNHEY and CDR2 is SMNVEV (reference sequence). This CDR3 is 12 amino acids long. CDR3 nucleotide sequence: TGTGCCAGGCAAGTCTCGGATGAAAAACTGTTTTTT. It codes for CARQVSDEKLFF.

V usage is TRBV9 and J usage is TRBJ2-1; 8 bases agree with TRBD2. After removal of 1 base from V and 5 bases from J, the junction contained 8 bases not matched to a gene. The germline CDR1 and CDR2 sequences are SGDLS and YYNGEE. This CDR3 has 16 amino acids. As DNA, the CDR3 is TGTGCCAGCAGCGTAAGGGCTAGCGGGCCGAACAATGAGCAGTTCTTC. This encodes CASSVRASGPNNEQFF.